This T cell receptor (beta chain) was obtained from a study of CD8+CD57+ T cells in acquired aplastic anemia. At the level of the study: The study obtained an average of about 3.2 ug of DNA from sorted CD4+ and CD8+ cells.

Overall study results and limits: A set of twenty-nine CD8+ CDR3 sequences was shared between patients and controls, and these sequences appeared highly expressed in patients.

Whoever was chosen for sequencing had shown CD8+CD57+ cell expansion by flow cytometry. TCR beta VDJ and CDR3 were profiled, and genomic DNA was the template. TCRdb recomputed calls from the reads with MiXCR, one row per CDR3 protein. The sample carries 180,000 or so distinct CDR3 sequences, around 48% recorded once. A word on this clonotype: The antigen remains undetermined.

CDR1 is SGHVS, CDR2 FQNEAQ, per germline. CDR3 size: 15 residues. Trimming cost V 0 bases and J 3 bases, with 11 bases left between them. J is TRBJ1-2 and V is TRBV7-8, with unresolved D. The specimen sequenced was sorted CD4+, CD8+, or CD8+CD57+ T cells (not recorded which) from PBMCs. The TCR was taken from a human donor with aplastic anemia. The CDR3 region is CASSLAIDGDYGYTF. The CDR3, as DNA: TGTGCCAGCAGCTTAGCGATAGATGGTGACTATGGCTACACCTTC.